This record covers a single TCR beta chain. The CDR3 spans 15 residues. Germline V gene data show CDR1 as LGHNA and CDR2 as YNFKEQ. V lost 4 bases and J lost 5; bases outside the gene matches: 8. TCRdb processed the RT-PCR reads anew with MiXCR; each CDR3 protein has one entry. Found here are hundreds of thousands of distinct CDR3 sequences, 11% to 15% of them singletons; the top ten hold 3.6%. V usage is TRBV4-2 and J usage is TRBJ2-1; 7 bases are a match to TRBD2. This TCR was recovered from a female donor in good health, serving as a healthy control. Material for sequencing was memory CD4+ T cells from blood. CDR3 in DNA: TGTGCCAGCAGCCCGATAGCGGGTCGGGACAATGAGCAGTTCTTC. This encodes CASSPIAGRDNEQFF.